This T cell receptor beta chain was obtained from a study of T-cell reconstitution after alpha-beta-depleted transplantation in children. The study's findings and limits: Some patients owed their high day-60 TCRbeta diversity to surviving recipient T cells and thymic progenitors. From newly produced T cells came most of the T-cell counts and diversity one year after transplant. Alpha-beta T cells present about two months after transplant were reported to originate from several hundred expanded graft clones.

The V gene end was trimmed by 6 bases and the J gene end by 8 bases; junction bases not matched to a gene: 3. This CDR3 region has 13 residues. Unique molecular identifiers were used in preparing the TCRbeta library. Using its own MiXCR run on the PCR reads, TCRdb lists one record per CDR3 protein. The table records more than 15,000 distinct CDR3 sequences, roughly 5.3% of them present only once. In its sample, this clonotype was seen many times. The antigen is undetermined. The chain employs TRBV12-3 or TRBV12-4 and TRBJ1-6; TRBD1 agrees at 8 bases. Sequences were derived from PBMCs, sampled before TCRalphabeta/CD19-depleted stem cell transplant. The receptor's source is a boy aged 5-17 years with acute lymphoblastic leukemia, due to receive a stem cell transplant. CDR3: CASSPGQDSPLHF. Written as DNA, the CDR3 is TGTGCCAGCAGCCCGGGACAGGATTCACCCCTCCACTTT.